Sequencing of this T cell receptor beta chain was carried out in a study of immune evolution from preneoplasia to lung adenocarcinoma. Two lung cancer pathologists independently confirmed each histologic diagnosis. Germline lookup yields CDR1 KGHSH and CDR2 LQKENI. This CDR3 has 14 amino acids. Deletions cut 3 bases from V and 2 bases from J, with 11 bases between. Produced via immunoSEQ multiplex PCR; TCRdb's table is partial and in-frame only. This table has 5,000 to 7,000 clones, 70% to 80% appearing once. The chain carries TRBV18 and TRBJ2-7; no firm D call. This clonotype was sampled from a person aged 70 to 85 with lung adenocarcinoma. Sample: FFPE adjacent normal lung tissue. The CDR3 nucleotides read TGTGCCAGCTCACCGCACTCAGAGACCTACGAGCAGTACTTC. It specifies CASSPHSETYEQYF.